The clone carrying this TCR beta chain was recorded at least ten times. The antigen is not known. Total RNA extracted from each sample amounted to at least 5.5 micrograms. The sample originates from a study of blood T cells in healthy people across ages. The study's findings and limits: Not knowing donor CMV status may have confounded expanded clonotype changes.

A second PCR, run for about 7 to 11 cycles, used a sample-barcoded 5' primer plus a J-beta primer mix. A single record per CDR3 protein comes from TCRdb applying MiXCR to the 5' RACE reads. The sample has about 640,000 distinct CDR3 sequences, under 65% seen once; the top ten hold over 35%. Germline assignment: CDR1 SQVTM and CDR2 ANQGSEA. This CDR3 is built from 12 residues. The V end was cut by 5 bases, the J end by 4 bases, with 11 bases between. The origin of this receptor is a man in his fifties or sixties in good health. The chain couples TRBV29-1 to TRBJ1-1; D is unresolved. The sequenced sample consisted of blood. The CDR3 DNA sequence: TGCAGCGTTCGGTACTCGGGCACTGAAGCTTTCTTT. Amino acids: CSVRYSGTEAFF. The whole variable domain, filled in from reference TRBV29-1 and TRBJ1-1, reads SAVISQKPSRDICQRGTSLTIQCQVDSQVTMMFWYRQQPGQSLTLIATANQGSEATYESGFVIDKFPISRPNLTFSTLTVSNMSPEDSSIYLCSVRYSGTEAFFGQGTRLTVV.